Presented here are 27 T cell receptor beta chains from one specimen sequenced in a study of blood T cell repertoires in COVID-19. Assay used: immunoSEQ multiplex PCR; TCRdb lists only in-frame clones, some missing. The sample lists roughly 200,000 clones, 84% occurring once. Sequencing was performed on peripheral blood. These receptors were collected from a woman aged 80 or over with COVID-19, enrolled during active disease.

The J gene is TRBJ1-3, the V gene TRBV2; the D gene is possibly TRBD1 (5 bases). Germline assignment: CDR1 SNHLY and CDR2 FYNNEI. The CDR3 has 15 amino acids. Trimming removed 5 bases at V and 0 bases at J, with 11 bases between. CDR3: CASSLQVSSGNTIYF. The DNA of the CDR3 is TGTGCCAGCAGTTTACAGGTCAGCTCTGGAAACACCATATATTTT.

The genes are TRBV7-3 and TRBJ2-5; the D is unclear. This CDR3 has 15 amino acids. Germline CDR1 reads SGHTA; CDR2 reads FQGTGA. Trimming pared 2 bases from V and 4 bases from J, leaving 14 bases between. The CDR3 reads CASSLDGSFRETQYF. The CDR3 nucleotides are TGTGCCAGCAGCTTAGATGGTAGTTTTAGAGAGACCCAGTACTTC.

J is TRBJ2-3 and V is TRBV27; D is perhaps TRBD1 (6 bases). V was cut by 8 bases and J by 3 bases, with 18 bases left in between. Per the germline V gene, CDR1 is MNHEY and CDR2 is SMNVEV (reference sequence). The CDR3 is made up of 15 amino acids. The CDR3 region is CASGYTSQGTDTQYF. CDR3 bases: TGTGCCAGCGGATATACCTCACAGGGAACAGATACGCAGTATTTT.

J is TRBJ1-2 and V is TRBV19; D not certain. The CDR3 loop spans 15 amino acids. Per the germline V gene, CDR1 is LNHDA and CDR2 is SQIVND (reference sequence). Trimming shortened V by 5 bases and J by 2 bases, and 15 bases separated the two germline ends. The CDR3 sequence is CASSFGRIPNYGYTF. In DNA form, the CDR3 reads TGTGCCAGTAGTTTCGGGAGGATACCAAACTATGGCTACACCTTC. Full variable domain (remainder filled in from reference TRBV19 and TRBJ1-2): DGGITQSPKYLFRKEGQNVTLSCEQNLNHDAMYWYRQDPGQGLRLIYYSQIVNDFQKGDIAEGYSVSREKKESFPLTVTSAQKNPTAFYLCASSFGRIPNYGYTFGSGTRLTVV.

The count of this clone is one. The CDR3, as DNA: TGTGCCTGGACAGGGGGCGAAACTGGCTACACCTTC. Translation: CAWTGGETGYTF. The rearrangement joins TRBV30 to TRBJ1-2; 8 nucleotides align to TRBD1. Germline CDR1 reads GTSNPN; CDR2 reads SVGIG (reference sequence). The ends lost 4 bases at V and 7 bases at J; junction bases unmatched: 5. This CDR3 comprises 12 residues.

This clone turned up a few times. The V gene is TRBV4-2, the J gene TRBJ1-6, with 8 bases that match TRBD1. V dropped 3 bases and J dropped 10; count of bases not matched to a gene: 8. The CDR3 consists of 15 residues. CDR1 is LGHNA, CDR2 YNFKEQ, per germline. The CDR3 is CASSQDRVGSSPLHF. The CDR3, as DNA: TGTGCCAGCAGCCAGGACAGGGTAGGGAGCTCACCCCTCCACTTT.

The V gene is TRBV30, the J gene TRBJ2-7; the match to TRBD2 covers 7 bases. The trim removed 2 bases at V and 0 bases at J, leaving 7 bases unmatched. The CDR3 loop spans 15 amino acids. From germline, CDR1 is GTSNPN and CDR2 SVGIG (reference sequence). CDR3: CAWSNPGLGSYEQYF. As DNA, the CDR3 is TGTGCCTGGAGTAACCCCGGACTAGGCTCCTACGAGCAGTACTTC. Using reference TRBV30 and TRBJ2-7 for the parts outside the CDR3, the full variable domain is SQTIHQWPATLVQPVGSPLSLECTVEGTSNPNLYWYRQAAGRGLQLLFYSVGIGQISSEVPQNLSASRPQDRQFILSSKKLLLSDSGFYLCAWSNPGLGSYEQYFGPGTRLTVT.

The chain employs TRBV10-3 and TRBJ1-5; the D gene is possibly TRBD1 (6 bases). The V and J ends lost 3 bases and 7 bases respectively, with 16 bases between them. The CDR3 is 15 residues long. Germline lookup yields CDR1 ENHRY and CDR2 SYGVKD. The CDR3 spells CAISDGTQNHQPQHF. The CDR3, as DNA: TGTGCCATCAGTGATGGGACACAAAACCACCAGCCCCAGCATTTT.

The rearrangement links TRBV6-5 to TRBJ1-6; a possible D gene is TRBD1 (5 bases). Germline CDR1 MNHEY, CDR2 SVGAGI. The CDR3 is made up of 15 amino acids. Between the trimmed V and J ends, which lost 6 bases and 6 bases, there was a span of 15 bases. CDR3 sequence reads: CASRGRRGLNSPLHF. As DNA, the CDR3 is TGTGCCAGCAGGGGACGACGGGGACTTAATTCACCCCTCCACTTT.

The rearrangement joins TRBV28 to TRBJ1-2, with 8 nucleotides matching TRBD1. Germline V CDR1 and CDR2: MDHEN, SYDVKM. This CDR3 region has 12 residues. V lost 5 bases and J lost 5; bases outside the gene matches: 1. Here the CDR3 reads CASSNRGYGYTF. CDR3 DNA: TGTGCCAGCAGTAACAGGGGGTATGGCTACACCTTC.

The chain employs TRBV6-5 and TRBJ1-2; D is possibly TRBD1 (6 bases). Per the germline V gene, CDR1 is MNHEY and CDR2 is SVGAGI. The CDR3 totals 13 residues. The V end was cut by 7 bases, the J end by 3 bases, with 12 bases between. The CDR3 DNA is TGTGCCAGCATACCGGACAGAGACTATGGCTACACCTTC. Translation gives CASIPDRDYGYTF.

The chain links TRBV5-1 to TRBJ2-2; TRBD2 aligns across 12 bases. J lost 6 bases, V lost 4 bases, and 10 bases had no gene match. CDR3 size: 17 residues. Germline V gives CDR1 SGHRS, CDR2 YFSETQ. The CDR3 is CASSLNPSGGAPGELFF. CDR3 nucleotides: TGCGCCAGCAGCCTCAACCCTAGCGGGGGGGCCCCCGGGGAGCTGTTTTTT.

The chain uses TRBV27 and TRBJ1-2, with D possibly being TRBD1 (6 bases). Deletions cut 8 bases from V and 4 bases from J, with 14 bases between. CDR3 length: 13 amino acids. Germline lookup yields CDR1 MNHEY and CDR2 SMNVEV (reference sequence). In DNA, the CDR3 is TGTGCCAGCGCGGCGGGGGGCAGCTATGGCTACACCTTC. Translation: CASAAGGSYGYTF.

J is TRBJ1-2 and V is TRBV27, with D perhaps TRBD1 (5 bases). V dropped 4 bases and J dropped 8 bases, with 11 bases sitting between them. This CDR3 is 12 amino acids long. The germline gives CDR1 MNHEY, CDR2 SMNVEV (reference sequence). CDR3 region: CASSSKGVGYTF. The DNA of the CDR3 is TGTGCCAGCAGTTCAAAAGGGGTAGGCTACACCTTC.

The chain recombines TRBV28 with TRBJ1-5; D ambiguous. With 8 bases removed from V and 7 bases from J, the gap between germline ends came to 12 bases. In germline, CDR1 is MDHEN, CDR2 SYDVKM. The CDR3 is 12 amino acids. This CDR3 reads CASQLPEQPQHF. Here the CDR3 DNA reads TGTGCCAGCCAATTACCCGAGCAGCCCCAGCATTTT.

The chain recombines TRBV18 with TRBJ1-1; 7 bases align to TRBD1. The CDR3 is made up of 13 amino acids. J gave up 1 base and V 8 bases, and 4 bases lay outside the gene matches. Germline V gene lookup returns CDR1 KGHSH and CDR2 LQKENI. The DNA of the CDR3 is TGTGCCAGCGACACAGGGGCGAACACTGAAGCTTTCTTT. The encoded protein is CASDTGANTEAFF.

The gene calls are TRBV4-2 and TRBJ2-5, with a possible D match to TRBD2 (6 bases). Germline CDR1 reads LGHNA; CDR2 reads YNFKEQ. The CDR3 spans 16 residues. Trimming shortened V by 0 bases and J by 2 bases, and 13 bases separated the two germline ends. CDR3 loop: CASSQDRGAGQETQYF. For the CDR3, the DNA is TGTGCCAGCAGCCAAGATCGGGGTGCGGGACAAGAGACCCAGTACTTC.

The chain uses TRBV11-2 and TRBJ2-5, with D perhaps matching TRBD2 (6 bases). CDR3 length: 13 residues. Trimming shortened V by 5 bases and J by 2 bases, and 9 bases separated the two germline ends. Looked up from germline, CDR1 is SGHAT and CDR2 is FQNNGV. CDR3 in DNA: TGTGCCAGCAGCCTCGGACTACAAGAGACCCAGTACTTC. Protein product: CASSLGLQETQYF. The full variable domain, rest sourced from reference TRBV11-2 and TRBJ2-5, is EAGVAQSPRYKIIEKRQSVAFWCNPISGHATLYWYQQILGQGPKLLIQFQNNGVVDDSQLPKDRFSAERLKGVDSTLKIQPAKLEDSAVYLCASSLGLQETQYFGPGTRLLVL.

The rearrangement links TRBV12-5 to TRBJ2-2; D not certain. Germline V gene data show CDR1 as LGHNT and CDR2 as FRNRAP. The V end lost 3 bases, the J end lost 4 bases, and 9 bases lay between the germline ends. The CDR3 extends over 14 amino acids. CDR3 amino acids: CASGFSGGTGELFF. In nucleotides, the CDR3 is TGTGCTAGTGGTTTTTCCGGCGGCACCGGGGAGCTGTTTTTT.

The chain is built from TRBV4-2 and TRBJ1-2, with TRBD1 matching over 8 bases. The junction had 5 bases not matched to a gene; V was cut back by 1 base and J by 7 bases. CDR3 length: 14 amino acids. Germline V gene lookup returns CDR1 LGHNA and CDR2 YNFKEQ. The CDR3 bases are TGTGCCAGCAGCCAAGGTCAGGGGGCGGTTGGCTACACCTTC. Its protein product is CASSQGQGAVGYTF.

In DNA form, the CDR3 reads TGTGCCAGTACTACGATCTGGACAAGTATTACAGATACGCAGTATTTT. Translation: CASTTIWTSITDTQYF. The chain carries TRBV19 and TRBJ2-3, with a weak D call TRBD1 (5 bases). CDR3 size: 16 residues. Germline CDR1 LNHDA, CDR2 SQIVND (reference sequence). V was clipped by 7 bases and J by 3 bases, with 20 bases between them. Full variable domain (remainder filled in from reference TRBV19 and TRBJ2-3): DGGITQSPKYLFRKEGQNVTLSCEQNLNHDAMYWYRQDPGQGLRLIYYSQIVNDFQKGDIAEGYSVSREKKESFPLTVTSAQKNPTAFYLCASTTIWTSITDTQYFGPGTRLTVL.

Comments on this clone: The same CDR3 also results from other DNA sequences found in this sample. The CDR3 nucleotides are TGTGCCAGCAGCCCGCAGGGGTGGACTGAAGCTTTCTTT. It is translated as CASSPQGWTEAFF. The genes are TRBV5-4 and TRBJ1-1, with D possibly being TRBD1 (6 bases). The CDR3 is made up of 13 amino acids. The germline V gene has CDR1 SGHNT and CDR2 YYREEE (reference sequence). The V gene lost 4 bases and the J gene lost 5 bases, with 12 bases spanning the gap.

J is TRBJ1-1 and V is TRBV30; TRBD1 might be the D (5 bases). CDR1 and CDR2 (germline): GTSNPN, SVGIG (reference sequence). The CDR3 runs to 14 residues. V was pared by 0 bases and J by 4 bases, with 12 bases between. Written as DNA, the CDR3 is TGTGCCTGGAGTGTACGGGGGATTGGCACTGAAGCTTTCTTT. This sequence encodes CAWSVRGIGTEAFF.

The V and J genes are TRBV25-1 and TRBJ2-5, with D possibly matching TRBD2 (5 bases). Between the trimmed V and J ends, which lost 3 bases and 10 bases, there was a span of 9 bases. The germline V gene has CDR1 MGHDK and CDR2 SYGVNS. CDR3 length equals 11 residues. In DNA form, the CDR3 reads TGTGCCAGCAGTGACGGGATATACCAGTACTTC. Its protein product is CASSDGIYQYF.

CDR3 bases: TGTGCCAGCAGCGCTGGGACTAGCGGATTCAAGTACTTC. Protein product: CASSAGTSGFKYF. The chain employs TRBV11-2 and TRBJ2-5; 11 positions agree with TRBD2. CDR3 length: 13 residues. Germline V gives CDR1 SGHAT, CDR2 FQNNGV. After removal of 5 bases from V and 12 bases from J, the junction contained 8 bases not matched to a gene. Supplemented by reference TRBV11-2 and TRBJ2-5, the full variable domain reads EAGVAQSPRYKIIEKRQSVAFWCNPISGHATLYWYQQILGQGPKLLIQFQNNGVVDDSQLPKDRFSAERLKGVDSTLKIQPAKLEDSAVYLCASSAGTSGFKYFGPGTRLLVL.

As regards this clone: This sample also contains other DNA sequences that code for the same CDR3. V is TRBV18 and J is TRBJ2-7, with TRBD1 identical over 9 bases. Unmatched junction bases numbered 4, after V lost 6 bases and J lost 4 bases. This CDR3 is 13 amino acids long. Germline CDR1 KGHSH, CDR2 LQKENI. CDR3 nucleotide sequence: TGTGCCAGCTCTCAGGGACAGGGTTACGAGCAGTACTTC. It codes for CASSQGQGYEQYF.

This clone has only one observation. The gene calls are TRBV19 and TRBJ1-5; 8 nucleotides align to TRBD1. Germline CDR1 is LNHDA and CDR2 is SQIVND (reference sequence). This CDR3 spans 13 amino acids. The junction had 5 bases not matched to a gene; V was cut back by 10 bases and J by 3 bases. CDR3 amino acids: CATAQGANQPQHF. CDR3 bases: TGTGCCACCGCCCAGGGGGCCAATCAGCCCCAGCATTTT.